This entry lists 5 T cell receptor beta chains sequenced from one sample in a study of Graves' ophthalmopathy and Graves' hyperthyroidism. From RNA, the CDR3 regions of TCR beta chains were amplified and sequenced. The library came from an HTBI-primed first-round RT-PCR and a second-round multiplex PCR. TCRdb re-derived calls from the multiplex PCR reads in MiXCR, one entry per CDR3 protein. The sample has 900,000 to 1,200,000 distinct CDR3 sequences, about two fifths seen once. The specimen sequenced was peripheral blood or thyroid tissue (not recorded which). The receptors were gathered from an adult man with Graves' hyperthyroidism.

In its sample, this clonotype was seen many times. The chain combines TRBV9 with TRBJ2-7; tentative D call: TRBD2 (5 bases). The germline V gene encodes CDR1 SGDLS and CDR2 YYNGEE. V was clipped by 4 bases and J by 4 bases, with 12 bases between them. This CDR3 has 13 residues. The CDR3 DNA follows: TGTGCCAGCAGCCCCCATCGCGGGTACGAGCAGTACTTC. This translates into CASSPHRGYEQYF.

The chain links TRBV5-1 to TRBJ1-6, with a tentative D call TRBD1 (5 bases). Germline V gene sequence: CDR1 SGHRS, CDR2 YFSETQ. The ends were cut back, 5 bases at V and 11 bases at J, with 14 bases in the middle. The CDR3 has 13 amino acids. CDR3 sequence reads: CASRPGTEAPLHF. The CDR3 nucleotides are TGCGCCAGCAGACCAGGGACCGAGGCACCCCTCCACTTT.

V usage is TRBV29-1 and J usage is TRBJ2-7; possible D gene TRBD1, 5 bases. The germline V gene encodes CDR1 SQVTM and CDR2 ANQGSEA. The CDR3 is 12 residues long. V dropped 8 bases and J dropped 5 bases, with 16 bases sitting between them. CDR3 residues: CSSGPGIDEQYF. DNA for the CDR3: TGCAGCTCTGGCCCAGGGATCGACGAGCAGTACTTC.

In DNA form, the CDR3 reads TGCAGCGTGGGGAGGACAGGGGGCTACACCTTC. It yields the protein CSVGRTGGYTF. The V gene is TRBV29-1, the J gene TRBJ1-2, with 8 bases that match TRBD1. Unmatched junction bases numbered 5, after V lost 6 bases and J lost 8 bases. This CDR3 spans 11 amino acids. CDR1 and CDR2 from the germline V gene are SQVTM and ANQGSEA. Looking up the rest from reference TRBV29-1 and TRBJ1-2 gives the full variable domain: SAVISQKPSRDICQRGTSLTIQCQVDSQVTMMFWYRQQPGQSLTLIATANQGSEATYESGFVIDKFPISRPNLTFSTLTVSNMSPEDSSIYLCSVGRTGGYTFGSGTRLTVV.

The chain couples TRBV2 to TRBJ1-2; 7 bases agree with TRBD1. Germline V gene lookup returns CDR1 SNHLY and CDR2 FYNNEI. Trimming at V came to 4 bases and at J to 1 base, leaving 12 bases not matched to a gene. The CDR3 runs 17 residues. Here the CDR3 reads CASSAPQGGAINYGYTF. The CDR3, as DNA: TGTGCCAGCAGTGCTCCCCAGGGGGGGGCGATTAACTATGGCTACACCTTC.